The entry that follows covers one T cell receptor beta chain sequence. This sample was included in a study of blood T cell repertoires in COVID-19. In the study overall: Spain, Italy and the United States supplied samples that represented acute and convalescent COVID-19.

Trimming pared 3 bases from V and 0 bases from J, leaving 15 bases between. CDR3 length equals 17 residues. Germline V gene sequence: CDR1 SGHTS, CDR2 YDEGEE. Clones were read by immunoSEQ multiplex PCR, and TCRdb kept only the in-frame ones, dropping some. The data show roughly 380,000 clones, roughly 86% seen once. This chain joins TRBV5-8 and TRBJ1-4; no firm D call. This receptor was taken from a human donor with acute or convalescent COVID-19. The donor label of this sample is uncertain. Material: peripheral blood. CDR3 nucleotide sequence: TGTGCCAGCAGCTCTCAGGTGGGCCCTGCAACTAATGAAAAACTGTTTTTT. This sequence encodes CASSSQVGPATNEKLFF.